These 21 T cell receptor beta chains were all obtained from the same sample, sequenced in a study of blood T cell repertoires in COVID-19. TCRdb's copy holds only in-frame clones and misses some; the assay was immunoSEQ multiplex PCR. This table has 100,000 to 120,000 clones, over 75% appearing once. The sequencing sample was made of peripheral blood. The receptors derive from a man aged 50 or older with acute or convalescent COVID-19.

In DNA, the CDR3 is TGTGCCAGCAGCTGGGACAGAATTAATGAAAAACTGTTTTTT. Translated: CASSWDRINEKLFF. This sequence joins TRBV7-9 and TRBJ1-4, with 7 positions matching TRBD1. Trimming removed 4 bases from V and 4 bases from J; junction bases left unmatched: 3. This CDR3 is built from 14 residues. CDR1 is SEHNR and CDR2 is FQNEAQ in the germline V gene (reference sequence).

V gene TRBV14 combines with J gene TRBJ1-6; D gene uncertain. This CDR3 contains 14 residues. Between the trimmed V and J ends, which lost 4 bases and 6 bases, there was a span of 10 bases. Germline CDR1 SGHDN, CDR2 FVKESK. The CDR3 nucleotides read TGTGCCAGCAGCCGAGGGTGGGCTAATTCACCCCTCCACTTT. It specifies CASSRGWANSPLHF.

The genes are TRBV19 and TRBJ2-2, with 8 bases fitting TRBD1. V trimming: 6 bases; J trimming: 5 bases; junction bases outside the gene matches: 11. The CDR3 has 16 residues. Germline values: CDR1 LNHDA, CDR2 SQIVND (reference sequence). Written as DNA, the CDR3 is TGTGCCAGTAGCCCCGGGACAGGCAAACAAACCGGGGAGCTGTTTTTT. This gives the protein CASSPGTGKQTGELFF.

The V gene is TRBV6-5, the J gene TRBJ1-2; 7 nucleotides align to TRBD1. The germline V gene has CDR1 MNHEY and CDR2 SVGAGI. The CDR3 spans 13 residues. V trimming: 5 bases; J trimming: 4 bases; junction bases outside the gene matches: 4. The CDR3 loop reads CASSQGQFYGYTF. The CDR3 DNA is TGTGCCAGCAGTCAGGGACAGTTCTATGGCTACACCTTC.

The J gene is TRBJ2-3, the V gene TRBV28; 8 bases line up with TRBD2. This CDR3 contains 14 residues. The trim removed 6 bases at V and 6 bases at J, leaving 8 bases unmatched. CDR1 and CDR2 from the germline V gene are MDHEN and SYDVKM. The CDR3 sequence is CASSPPGGRDTQYF. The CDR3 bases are TGTGCCAGCAGCCCTCCCGGCGGGAGGGATACGCAGTATTTT.

CDR3 amino acids: CASSLSVKRGLGYTF. The CDR3 DNA sequence: TGTGCCAGCAGTTTATCGGTAAAACGGGGACTCGGCTACACCTTC. The chain joins TRBV28 to TRBJ1-2, with D possibly TRBD1 on 5 matching bases. Germline-derived CDR1 and CDR2 are MDHEN and SYDVKM. V lost 1 base to trimming and J lost 8 bases, with 17 bases between them. CDR3 length: 15 residues.

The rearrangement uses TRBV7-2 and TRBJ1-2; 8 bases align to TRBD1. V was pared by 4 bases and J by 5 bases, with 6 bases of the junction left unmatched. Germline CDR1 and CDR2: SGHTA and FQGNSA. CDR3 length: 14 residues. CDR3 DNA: TGTGCCAGCAGCTCAGGGGGCTTTAATTATGGCTACACCTTC. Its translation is CASSSGGFNYGYTF.

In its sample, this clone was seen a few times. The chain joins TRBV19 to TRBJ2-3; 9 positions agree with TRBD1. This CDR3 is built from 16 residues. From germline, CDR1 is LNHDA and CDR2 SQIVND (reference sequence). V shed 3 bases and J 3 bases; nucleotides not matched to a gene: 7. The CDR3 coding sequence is TGTGCCAGTAGTATCTCCTGGGACAGGGAGACAGATACGCAGTATTTT. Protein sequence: CASSISWDRETDTQYF.

The CDR3 region has the DNA TGTGCCAGCAGCCCAGGGGGCACCGGGGAGCTGTTTTTT. This encodes CASSPGGTGELFF. The chain links TRBV7-3 to TRBJ2-2; TRBD1 agrees at 7 bases. The CDR3 totals 13 residues. V shed 5 bases and J 4 bases; nucleotides not matched to a gene: 1. In germline, CDR1 is SGHTA, CDR2 FQGTGA.

Here the CDR3 DNA reads TGTGCCAGCAGCTTAGTCGGGCAGGGAGAAGCTTTCTTT. Protein sequence: CASSLVGQGEAFF. The rearrangement uses TRBV11-1 and TRBJ1-1; the D gene is possibly TRBD1 (5 bases). The V end was cut by 1 base, the J end by 8 bases, with 11 bases between. The length of the CDR3 is 13 residues. Germline CDR1 SGHAT, CDR2 FQDESV (reference sequence).

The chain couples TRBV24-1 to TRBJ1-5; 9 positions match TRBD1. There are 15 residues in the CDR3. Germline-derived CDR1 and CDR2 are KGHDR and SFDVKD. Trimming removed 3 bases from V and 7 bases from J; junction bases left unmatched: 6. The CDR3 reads CATSDTGQGLQPQHF. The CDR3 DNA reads TGTGCCACCAGTGATACGGGACAGGGACTCCAGCCCCAGCATTTT.

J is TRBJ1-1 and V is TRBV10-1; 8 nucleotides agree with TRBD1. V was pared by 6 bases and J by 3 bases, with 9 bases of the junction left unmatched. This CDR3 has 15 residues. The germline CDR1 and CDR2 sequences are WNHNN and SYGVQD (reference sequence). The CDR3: CASRNLTGGDTEAFF. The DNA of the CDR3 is TGCGCCAGCAGAAACCTCACAGGGGGGGACACTGAAGCTTTCTTT.

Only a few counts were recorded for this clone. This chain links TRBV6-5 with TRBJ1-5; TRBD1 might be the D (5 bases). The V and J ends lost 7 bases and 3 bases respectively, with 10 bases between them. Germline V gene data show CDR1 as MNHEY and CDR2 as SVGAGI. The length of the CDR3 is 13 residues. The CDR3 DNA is TGTGCCAGCACGGAGGGGATCAATCAGCCCCAGCATTTT. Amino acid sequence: CASTEGINQPQHF.

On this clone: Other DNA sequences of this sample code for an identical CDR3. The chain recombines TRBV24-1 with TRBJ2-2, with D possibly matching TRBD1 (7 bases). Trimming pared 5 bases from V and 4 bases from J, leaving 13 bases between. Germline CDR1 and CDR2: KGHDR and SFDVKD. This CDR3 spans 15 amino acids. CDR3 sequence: CATSGAGGFTGELFF. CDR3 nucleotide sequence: TGTGCCACCAGTGGGGCAGGGGGGTTCACCGGGGAGCTGTTTTTT.

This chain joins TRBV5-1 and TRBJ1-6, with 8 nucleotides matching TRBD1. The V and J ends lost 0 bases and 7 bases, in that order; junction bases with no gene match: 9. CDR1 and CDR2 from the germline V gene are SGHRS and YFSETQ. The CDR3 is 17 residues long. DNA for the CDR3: TGCGCCAGCAGCTTGGAAGGACAGGGAAGAGGGAATTCACCCCTCCACTTT. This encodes CASSLEGQGRGNSPLHF.

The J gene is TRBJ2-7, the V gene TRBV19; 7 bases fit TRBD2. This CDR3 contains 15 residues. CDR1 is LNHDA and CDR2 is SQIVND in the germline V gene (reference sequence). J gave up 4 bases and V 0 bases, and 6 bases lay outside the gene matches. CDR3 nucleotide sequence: TGTGCCAGTAGTATAGATCTCGGGGGGTTATACGAGCAGTACTTC. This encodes CASSIDLGGLYEQYF.

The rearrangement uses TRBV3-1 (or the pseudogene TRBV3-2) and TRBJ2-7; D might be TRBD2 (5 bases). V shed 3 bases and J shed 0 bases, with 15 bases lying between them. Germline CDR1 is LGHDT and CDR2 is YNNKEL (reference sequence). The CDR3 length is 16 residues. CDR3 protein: CASSHGLPQLSYEQYF. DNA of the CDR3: TGTGCCAGCAGCCACGGACTCCCGCAACTCTCCTACGAGCAGTACTTC.

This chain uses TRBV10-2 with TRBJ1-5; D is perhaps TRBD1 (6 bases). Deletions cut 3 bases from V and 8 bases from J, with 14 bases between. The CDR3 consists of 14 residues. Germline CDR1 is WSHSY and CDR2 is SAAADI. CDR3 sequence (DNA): TGCGCCAGCAGTGACGCAACAGGGATCAAGCCCCAGCATTTT. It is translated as CASSDATGIKPQHF.

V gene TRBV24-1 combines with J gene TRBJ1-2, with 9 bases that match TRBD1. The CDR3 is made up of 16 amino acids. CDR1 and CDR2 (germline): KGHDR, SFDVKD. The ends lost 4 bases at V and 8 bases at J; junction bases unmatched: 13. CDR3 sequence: CATSDPGTGSREGYTF. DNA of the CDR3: TGTGCCACCAGTGACCCGGGGACAGGGTCAAGAGAAGGCTACACCTTC.

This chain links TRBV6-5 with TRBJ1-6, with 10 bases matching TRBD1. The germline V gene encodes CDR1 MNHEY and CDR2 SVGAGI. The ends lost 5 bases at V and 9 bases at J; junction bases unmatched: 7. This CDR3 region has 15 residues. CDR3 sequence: CASSPAGTGVSPLHF. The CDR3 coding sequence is TGTGCCAGCAGTCCCGCCGGGACAGGGGTTTCACCCCTCCACTTT.

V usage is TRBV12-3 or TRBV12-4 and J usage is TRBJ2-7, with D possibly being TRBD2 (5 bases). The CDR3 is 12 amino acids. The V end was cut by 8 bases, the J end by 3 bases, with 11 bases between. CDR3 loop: CASGPGGYEQYF. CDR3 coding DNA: TGTGCCAGCGGACCAGGAGGCTACGAGCAGTACTTC.